This TCR beta chain derives from a study of cytomegalovirus exposure and HLA in healthy donors. Study-wide results and caveats: In a later analysis, DRB1 alleles had the most associated TCRs; HLA-C alleles the fewest. More clonal expansion characterized HLA-associated TCR beta chains than equally common others in a later analysis.

60 Vbeta and 13 Jbeta primers were used in PCR. TCRdb's copy holds only in-frame clones and misses some; the assay was immunoSEQ multiplex PCR. The table shows approximately 190,000 clones, with more than 65% occurring only once. Germline V gene data show CDR1 as SGDLS and CDR2 as YYNGEE. With V trimmed by 4 bases and J by 1 base, 5 bases remained unmatched. This CDR3 is 16 amino acids long. As for this clone: Antigen unknown.

V is TRBV9 and J is TRBJ2-5; 12 nucleotides agree with TRBD2. Source material: PBMCs. This TCR was recovered from a man aged 50 to 60 in good health and CMV-seronegative. DNA of the CDR3: TGTGCCAGCAGCCCCTGGACTAGCGGGGCCCAAGAGACCCAGTACTTC. Translating gives CASSPWTSGAQETQYF. Full variable domain (rest looked up from reference TRBV9 and TRBJ2-5): DSGVTQTPKHLITATGQRVTLRCSPRSGDLSVYWYQQSLDQGLQFLIQYYNGEERAKGNILERFSAQQFPDLHSELNLSSLELGDSALYFCASSPWTSGAQETQYFGPGTRLLVL.